The T cell receptor beta chain under discussion was sequenced for a study of CD8 T cells in Susac syndrome. Study observations and caveats: The authors acknowledged that the study's TCR sequencing and HLA analysis involved relatively few individuals.

With random hexamers, roughly 0.45 to 1 ug RNA was reverse transcribed. The immunoSEQ assay covered 54 Vbeta and 13 Jbeta segments for CDR3. Using its own MiXCR run on the immunoSEQ multiplex PCR reads, TCRdb lists one record per CDR3 protein. The sample includes approximately 120,000 distinct CDR3 sequences, approximately 89% seen only once; the top ten take around 0.22%. This clonotype was counted a single time. The antigen remains unidentified. Trimming took off 0 bases at V and 6 bases at J, with 17 bases between the two ends. Germline CDR1 is MNHEY and CDR2 is SVGEGT. This CDR3 has 17 amino acids. The TEMRA cells underwent FACS enrichment, while the CD8+ and CD4+ T cells underwent negative isolation.

The sample consisted of CD8+ T cells from PBMCs. The receptor's source is a human donor with multiple sclerosis. The chain links TRBV6-2 or TRBV6-3 to TRBJ2-2, with a possible D match to TRBD2 (5 bases). In nucleotides, the CDR3 is TGTGCCAGCAGTTACTCGAAAGCGGAAGTCGACGCCGGGGAGCTGTTTTTT. Its translation: CASSYSKAEVDAGELFF.